This paragraph covers one TCR beta chain sequence. The antigen is not known. The data stem from a study of CXCR3-negative and CXCR3-positive naive CD8 T cells. General study findings and limits: Hydrophobicity of TRB CDR3s was greater in CXCR3-positive naive cells than in CXCR3-negative naive cells.

Each TRB cDNA library was prepared by 5' RACE (with UMI labels). For each CDR3 protein, TCRdb gives one entry from its re-call of the 5' RACE reads, without DNA. The sample table includes about 5,500 distinct CDR3 sequences. There are 15 residues in the CDR3. CDR1 is SGHDN and CDR2 is FVKESK in the germline V gene. Triplicate sorts, over 250,000 cells apiece, were made for each CD8+ T cell subset. The CD45RO-CCR7+CD27+CD95- phenotype denoted naive CD8+ T cells. Input material: naive CXCR3+ CD8+ T cells from blood. The subset was: CD45RO-CCR7+CD27+CD95- naive CD8+ T cells expressing CXCR3 (TNR3+). The chain uses TRBV14 and TRBJ1-2; the TRBD1 assignment by TCRdb is unverifiable without DNA. This TCR was sampled from a human donor in good health. Some clones in this sample may be carry-over from other donors' samples. CDR3 residues: CASSLQDTSDYAYTF.